This T cell receptor (beta chain) was recorded in a study of blood T cell repertoires in COVID-19. Germline values: CDR1 LGHNA, CDR2 YSLEER. CDR3 length equals 15 residues. V lost 3 bases, J lost 6 bases, and 6 bases stayed unmatched. In the original analysis: Using reference gene primer amplification, nucleated cell counts were estimated. Produced via immunoSEQ multiplex PCR; TCRdb's table is partial and in-frame only. V and J calls plus clone size are reproduced from that table; the DNA served to infer D and trimming. The sample yields about 200,000 clones, about 88% seen once. This clone was counted only a few times.

The sample taken for sequencing was peripheral blood. The rearrangement joins TRBV4-3 to TRBJ2-2; 8 bases align to TRBD1. The receptor was derived from a man in his forties with active or convalescent COVID-19. The CDR3 nucleotides are TGCGCCAGCAGCCAGCAGACAGGGGTCCCCGGGGAGCTGTTTTTT. Translation gives CASSQQTGVPGELFF.